The source of this TCR beta chain is a study of radiation and T cells in renal cell carcinoma (TCRdb year 2020). At the level of the whole study: Samples came from a clinical trial, in which primary renal cell carcinomas received 15 Gy stereotactic body radiation therapy followed by nephrectomy 4 weeks later. In total, some 50 samples, comprising approximately 25 tumors and around 27 peripheral blood samples, were subjected to TCR beta sequencing. Across all 50 or so samples, under 4,500,000 unique CDR3 nucleotide sequences, encoding 2.5 million to 3 million unique CDR3 amino acid sequences, were identified.

Broader findings and caveats from the paper: Effects of radiation dose or scheduling on the TCR repertoire could not be addressed with the single-armed trial design. In blood, the top tumor clonotypes increased from baseline to 2 weeks after radiation and then shrank by 4 weeks, which suggests a temporary expansion of tumor-resident clones. Tracking of blood repertoire dynamics stopped at roughly 29 days after treatment, with no follow-up past that point. Because pretreatment tumor biopsies were not available, the study could not determine whether clonotypes were already present within the tumor at baseline.

A note on this clone: Its antigen target is currently unknown. There are no base qualities to consult, and no much larger clone falls within one base. This same CDR3 is encoded by further DNA sequences in the sample.

The V and J ends are trimmed by 0 bases and 6 bases, leaving 10 bases between them. For CDR1 and CDR2, the germline V gene lists SGDLS and YYNGEE. The CDR3 starts with the cysteine, ends with the phenylalanine, and has 14 residues. Only CDR3 DNA is held: 42 bases, read in frame from base 1. What the time point label conveys for this sample: baseline pretreatment blood. The treatment or condition tag for this specimen amounts to: 15 Gy SBRT to primary tumor, nephrectomy 4 weeks later. To follow tumor-enriched clonotypes, serial peripheral blood was collected from radiation-treated patients at baseline and at 2 weeks and 4 weeks after SBRT. Every patient's renal cell carcinoma showed clear cell pathology. The QIAamp DNA Blood Mini Kit (Qiagen) was used to prepare genomic DNA for TCR sequencing. The analyses included only samples that passed all quality control checks. TCR beta libraries were generated from genomic DNA with the immunoSEQ kit, following the manufacturer's recommendations. Library preparation used a first multiplex PCR with proprietary primers, then a second PCR adding unique barcodes, with bead cleanups after each round. A kit-provided positive control reaction and a negative control reaction were included in every sample batch. The final libraries were assessed on an Agilent 4200 TapeStation D1000 ScreenTape, pooled by volume, and quantified by qPCR. An Illumina NextSeq500 fitted with a MidOutput 150-cycle cartridge performed the sequencing, running 156 Read1 cycles and 15 Index1 cycles with the kit's custom primers. The pooled library was loaded at roughly 0.93 pM, with an approximately 20% PhiX control spiked in. Per the original workflow: Vendor-processed data were analyzed in R, with a clonotype defined as all T cells sharing the same CDR3 nucleotide sequence. For clone abundance analyses, frequencies were normalized to the 10,000 most abundant clones per sample. Public T cell clones, averaging fewer than five per sample, were removed before analysis. Tumor-enriched and baseline blood-enriched clonotypes were defined by at least a 32-fold difference in abundance between compartments. A beta-binomial differential abundance model was applied to find clonotypes that expanded or contracted between blood time points. Similarity between tumor and blood repertoires was quantified using the Baroni-Urbani and Buser coefficient, and groups were compared with two-tailed Wilcoxon tests in R. Sourced from immuneACCESS, this table was stored by TCRdb with only in-frame sequences that have V and J called. A share of the clones is absent; for the studies checked, an unresolved V gene accounts for under half, and the remainder has no known explanation. Clone size and V and J calls were adopted from that table, with D and trimming inferred from the DNA. The sample data list more than 95,000 clones, and approximately 78% of these were observed just once. The ten largest clones capture approximately 3% of the sample.

The sample was blood, taken from a patient whose treatment included radiotherapy and nephrectomy. The chain is made from TRBV9 and TRBJ1-5; D gene: possibly TRBD1, on 5 matching bases. The TCR sequence derives from a woman aged 55-69 years with renal cell carcinoma. The base sequence is TGTGCCAGCAGCGTAGATGGGGGGGGTCAGCCCCAGCATTTT. Translation gives CASSVDGGGQPQHF.